This passage covers 18 T cell receptor beta chains from one sample sequenced in a study of T-cell memory formation after mild COVID-19. TCRdb passed the 5' RACE reads through MiXCR, listing each CDR3 protein once. The sample contains roughly 300,000 distinct CDR3 sequences, less than 9.5% of which appear only once. The specimen was PBMCs or a T cell subset sorted from them (not recorded which). These receptors all stem from a man between 18 and 29 years old who had mild COVID-19 (a few samples of this study predate the infection). Cell type and time point are not known.

In its sample, this clonotype was seen many times. The chain carries TRBV6-5 and TRBJ1-2; D unresolved. The CDR3 length is 16 residues. CDR1 and CDR2 from the germline V gene are MNHEY and SVGAGI. With 2 bases removed from V and 7 bases from J, the gap between germline ends came to 20 bases. The CDR3 region is CASSYGEGRTALGYTF. The CDR3 DNA reads TGTGCCAGCAGTTACGGTGAAGGTAGAACAGCACTTGGCTACACCTTC.

The chain joins TRBV20-1 to TRBJ2-2; TRBD2 matches at 9 bases. After removal of 5 bases from V and 4 bases from J, the junction contained 8 bases not matched to a gene. The CDR3 is 15 amino acids. Germline loops: CDR1 DFQATT, CDR2 SNEGSKA (reference sequence). CDR3 loop: CSAGVAGATTGELFF. Here the CDR3 DNA reads TGCAGTGCTGGGGTAGCGGGGGCGACCACCGGGGAGCTGTTTTTT.

This clonotype was counted a few times. This sequence joins TRBV6-4 and TRBJ1-6; D not certain. V lost 3 bases to trimming and J lost 9 bases, with 15 bases between them. CDR3 length equals 15 residues. The germline V gene encodes CDR1 MRHNA and CDR2 SNTAGT. CDR3 in DNA: TGTGCCAGCAGTGAGTCGATGGTCGGGATTTCACCCCTCCACTTT. Its translation: CASSESMVGISPLHF.

The chain uses TRBV7-9 and TRBJ1-2; TRBD1 matches at 8 bases. The CDR3 runs 15 residues. The germline gives CDR1 SEHNR, CDR2 FQNEAQ (reference sequence). Trimming removed 5 bases from V and 3 bases from J; junction bases left unmatched: 8. CDR3 residues: CASSLSTGQDYGYTF. In nucleotides, the CDR3 is TGTGCCAGCAGCCTTAGTACGGGACAGGACTATGGCTACACCTTC.

This clonotype was seen many times. The chain uses TRBV29-1 and TRBJ2-2; 8 bases are a match to TRBD1. V lost 7 bases to trimming and J lost 7 bases; unmatched junction nucleotides: 8. The CDR3 spans 13 residues. Germline V CDR1 and CDR2: SQVTM, ANQGSEA. The CDR3 protein is CSAGQGLGGELFF. CDR3 DNA sequence: TGCAGCGCTGGACAGGGCTTGGGCGGGGAGCTGTTTTTT.

This clonotype was detected only a few times. The chain links TRBV20-1 to TRBJ1-1; a weak D match, TRBD1 (5 bases). Germline lookup yields CDR1 DFQATT and CDR2 SNEGSKA (reference sequence). The V gene lost 5 bases and the J gene lost 2 bases, with 12 bases spanning the gap. This CDR3 has 13 amino acids. The CDR3 region has the DNA TGCAGTGCTCCACAGGTCTTAAACACTGAAGCTTTCTTT. It is translated as CSAPQVLNTEAFF.

The V call is TRBV5-1, the J call TRBJ2-7, with D tentatively TRBD2 (5 bases). This CDR3 is 13 amino acids long. The V gene lost 7 bases and the J gene lost 2 bases, with 13 bases spanning the gap. The germline CDR1 and CDR2 sequences are SGHRS and YFSETQ. CDR3: CASGENQAYEQYF. As DNA, the CDR3 is TGCGCCAGCGGGGAGAACCAAGCCTACGAGCAGTACTTC.

This clonotype was counted between two and nine times. The CDR3 protein is CASSPPSQGRSVRALHF. The CDR3 DNA is TGCGCCAGCAGCCCCCCCTCTCAGGGACGGAGTGTTCGAGCCCTCCACTTT. The genes are TRBV5-1 and TRBJ1-6; TRBD1 might be the D (5 bases). V gave up 4 bases and J gave up 14 bases, with 28 bases separating them. The CDR3 consists of 17 residues. Germline V lookup: CDR1 SGHRS, CDR2 YFSETQ.

This clonotype was counted between two and nine times. Here the CDR3 reads CASSPGTERGTQYF. CDR3 nucleotides: TGCGCCAGCAGCCCAGGGACAGAACGGGGGACCCAGTACTTC. The V gene is TRBV5-1, the J gene TRBJ2-5, with 7 bases identical to TRBD1. V was clipped by 4 bases and J by 7 bases; unmatched bases: 10. Germline values: CDR1 SGHRS, CDR2 YFSETQ. The CDR3 consists of 14 residues. Combining the CDR3 with reference TRBV5-1 and TRBJ2-5 gives the whole variable domain KAGVTQTPRYLIKTRGQQVTLSCSPISGHRSVSWYQQTPGQGLQFLFEYFSETQRNKGNFPGRFSGRQFSNSRSEMNVSTLELGDSALYLCASSPGTERGTQYFGPGTRLLVL.

The chain carries TRBV5-5 and TRBJ2-6; possible D gene TRBD1, 5 bases. The length of the CDR3 is 17 residues. V was trimmed by 2 bases and J by 2 bases, leaving 14 bases between them. Germline V gene data show CDR1 as SGHKS and CDR2 as YYEKEE (reference sequence). The CDR3 loop is CASSFFQGPTGANVLTF. The CDR3 DNA follows: TGTGCCAGCAGCTTTTTTCAGGGCCCCACTGGGGCCAACGTCCTGACTTTC.

V is TRBV29-1 and J is TRBJ2-1, with D possibly matching TRBD2 (6 bases). CDR1 and CDR2 from the germline V gene are SQVTM and ANQGSEA. The CDR3 is made up of 14 amino acids. Between the trimmed V and J ends, which lost 4 bases and 1 base, there was a span of 11 bases. CDR3 sequence (DNA): TGCAGCGTTGCGGGGGAGGCGTCCTACAATGAGCAGTTCTTC. Protein sequence: CSVAGEASYNEQFF.

This chain connects TRBV12-3 or TRBV12-4 to TRBJ2-2, with TRBD1 matching 10 bases. The CDR3 has 15 amino acids. V trimming: 8 bases; J trimming: 3 bases; junction bases outside the gene matches: 6. Here the CDR3 DNA reads TGTGCCAGCTCTGCGGGACAGGGGTACACCGGGGAGCTGTTTTTT. It yields the protein CASSAGQGYTGELFF.

V and J are TRBV3-1 and TRBJ2-1; D might be TRBD1 (6 bases). Per germline, CDR1 LGHDT and CDR2 YNNKEL (reference sequence). This CDR3 contains 15 residues. V lost 5 bases and J 4 bases, leaving 15 bases between the germline ends. CDR3 bases: TGTGCCAGCAGCGTGGGCAGGGGTTGGTACAATGAGCAGTTCTTC. Protein product: CASSVGRGWYNEQFF.

This sequence joins TRBV5-1 and TRBJ2-1, with no clear D. Trimming shortened V by 0 bases and J by 0 bases, and 10 bases separated the two germline ends. Germline CDR1 SGHRS, CDR2 YFSETQ. The CDR3 consists of 16 residues. In nucleotides, the CDR3 is TGCGCCAGCAGCTTGGCCCCTATAAGCTCCTACAATGAGCAGTTCTTC. Its protein is CASSLAPISSYNEQFF.

There are a few counts of this clonotype. This chain links TRBV2 with TRBJ2-1; maybe TRBD1 (6 bases). Germline V CDR1 and CDR2: SNHLY, FYNNEI. Trimming stripped 4 bases from V and 9 bases from J, with 16 bases between. This CDR3 is 14 amino acids long. The CDR3: CASSALGDRSEQFF. CDR3 nucleotide sequence: TGTGCCAGCAGTGCCCTTGGCGACAGGAGTGAGCAGTTCTTC.

This clonotype was seen a handful of times. This chain uses TRBV5-1 with TRBJ2-3; D assignment may be TRBD1 or TRBD2 (5 bases each). Germline V gene data show CDR1 as SGHRS and CDR2 as YFSETQ. The CDR3 totals 14 residues. Deletions cut 4 bases from V and 4 bases from J, with 13 bases between. The CDR3 region is CASSLGPAPDTQYF. In nucleotides, the CDR3 is TGCGCCAGCAGCCTGGGACCAGCCCCAGATACGCAGTATTTT.

In this sample, this clonotype turned up a few times. This chain connects TRBV5-1 to TRBJ2-2, with 7 nucleotides matching TRBD1. The germline gives CDR1 SGHRS, CDR2 YFSETQ. V dropped 0 bases and J dropped 2; count of bases not matched to a gene: 4. The CDR3 loop spans 16 amino acids. The DNA of the CDR3 is TGCGCCAGCAGCTTGGTGGGGACAGCTAACACCGGGGAGCTGTTTTTT. Translation gives CASSLVGTANTGELFF.

The chain links TRBV6-2 or TRBV6-3 to TRBJ2-7, with no clear D. Germline loops: CDR1 MNHEY, CDR2 SVGEGT. This CDR3 is 14 amino acids long. Trimming shortened V by 3 bases and J by 9 bases, and 18 bases separated the two germline ends. CDR3 in DNA: TGTGCCAGCAGTTATCCCACTATGACAACGGGGCAGTACTTC. This translates into CASSYPTMTTGQYF.